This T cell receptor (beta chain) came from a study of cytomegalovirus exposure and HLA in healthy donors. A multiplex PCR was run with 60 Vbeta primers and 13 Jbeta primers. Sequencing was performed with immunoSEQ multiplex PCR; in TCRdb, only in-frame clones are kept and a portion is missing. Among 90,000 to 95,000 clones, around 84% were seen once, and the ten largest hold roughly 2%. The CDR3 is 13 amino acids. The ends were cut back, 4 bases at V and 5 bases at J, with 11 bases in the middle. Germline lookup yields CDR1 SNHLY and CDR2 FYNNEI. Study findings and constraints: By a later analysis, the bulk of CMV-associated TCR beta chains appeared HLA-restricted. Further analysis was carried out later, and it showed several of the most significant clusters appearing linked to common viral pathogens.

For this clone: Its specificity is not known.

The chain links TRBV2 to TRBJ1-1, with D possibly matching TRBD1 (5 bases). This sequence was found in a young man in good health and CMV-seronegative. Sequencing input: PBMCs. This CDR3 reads CASSGHRGTEAFF. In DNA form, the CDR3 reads TGTGCCAGCAGTGGACACCGGGGGACTGAAGCTTTCTTT.